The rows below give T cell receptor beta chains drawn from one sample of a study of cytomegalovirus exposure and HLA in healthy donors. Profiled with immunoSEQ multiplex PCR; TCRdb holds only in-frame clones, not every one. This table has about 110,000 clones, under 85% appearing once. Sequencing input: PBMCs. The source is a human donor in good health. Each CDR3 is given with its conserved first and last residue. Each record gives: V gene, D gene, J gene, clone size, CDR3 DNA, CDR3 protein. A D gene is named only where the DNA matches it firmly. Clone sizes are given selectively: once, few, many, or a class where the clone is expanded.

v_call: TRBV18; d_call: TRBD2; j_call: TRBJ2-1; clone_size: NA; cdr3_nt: TGTGCCAGCTCCTATACTAGCGGGACTTACAATGAGCAGTTCTTC; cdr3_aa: CASSYTSGTYNEQFF
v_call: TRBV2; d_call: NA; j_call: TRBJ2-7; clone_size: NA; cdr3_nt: TGTGCCACCTCTAGGTCCAGCTCCTACGAGCAGTACTTC; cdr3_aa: CATSRSSSYEQYF
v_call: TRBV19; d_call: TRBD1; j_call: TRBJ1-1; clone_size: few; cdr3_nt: TGTGCCAGTAGTATAGCCTTGGGACAGGGAAACACTGAAGCTTTCTTT; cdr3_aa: CASSIALGQGNTEAFF
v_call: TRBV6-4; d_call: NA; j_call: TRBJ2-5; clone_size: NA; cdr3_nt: TGTGCCAGCAGTGACTCGACCGGGGGCCAAGAGACCCAGTACTTC; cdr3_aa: CASSDSTGGQETQYF
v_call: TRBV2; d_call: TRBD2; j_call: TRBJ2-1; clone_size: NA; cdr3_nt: TGTGCCAGCAGAGAGCGGGACTATGAGATGATCTTC; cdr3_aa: CASRERDYEMIF
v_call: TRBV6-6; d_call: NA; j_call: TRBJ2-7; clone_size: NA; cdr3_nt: TGTGCCAGCAGTTACTCGAGCCAGGGTAACTCCTACGAGCAGTACTTC; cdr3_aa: CASSYSSQGNSYEQYF
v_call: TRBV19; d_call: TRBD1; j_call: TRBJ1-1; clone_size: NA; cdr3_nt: TGTGCCAGTAGTATGCGGGCTTTACAGGGGGGGACTGAAGCTTTCTTT; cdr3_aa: CASSMRALQGGTEAFF
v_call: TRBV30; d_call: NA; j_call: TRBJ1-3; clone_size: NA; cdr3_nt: TGTGCCTGGAGTGTCTCGTTCGGGTGGCCGGGCTCTGGAAACACCATATATTTT; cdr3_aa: CAWSVSFGWPGSGNTIYF
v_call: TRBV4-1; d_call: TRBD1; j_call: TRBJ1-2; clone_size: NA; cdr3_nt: TGCGCCAGCAGCCTTGGACAGGGGACCATCTATGGCTACACCTTC; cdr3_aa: CASSLGQGTIYGYTF
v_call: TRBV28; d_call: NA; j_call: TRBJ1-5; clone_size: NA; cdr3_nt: TGTGCCAGCAGTCCCCGCCCTGGGAGGAGGGGCGATTGGCCCCAGCATTTT; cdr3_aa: CASSPRPGRRGDWPQHF
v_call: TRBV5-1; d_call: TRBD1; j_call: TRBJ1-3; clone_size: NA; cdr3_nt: TGCGCCAGCAGCCCGGACAGGGGGCGGTTGGCTGGAAACACCATATATTTT; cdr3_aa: CASSPDRGRLAGNTIYF
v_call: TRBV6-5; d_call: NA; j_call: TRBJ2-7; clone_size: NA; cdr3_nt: TGTGCCAGCAGTAGCCCAGGGAATTCCTACGAGCAGTACTTC; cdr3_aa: CASSSPGNSYEQYF
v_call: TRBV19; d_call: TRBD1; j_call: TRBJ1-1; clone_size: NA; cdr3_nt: TGTGCCAGTTGGACAGGAATGAACACTGAAGCTTTCTTT; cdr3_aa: CASWTGMNTEAFF
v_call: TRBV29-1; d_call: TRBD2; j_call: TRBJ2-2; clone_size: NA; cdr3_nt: TGCAGCGGAACGAGTTACGGGACTAGCGGGAGGAACACCGGGGAGCTGTTTTTT; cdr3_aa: CSGTSYGTSGRNTGELFF
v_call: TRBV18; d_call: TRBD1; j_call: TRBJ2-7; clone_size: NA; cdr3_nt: TGTGCCAGCTCACCCCTGGGGACAGGGGGTTACGAGCAGTACTTC; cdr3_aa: CASSPLGTGGYEQYF
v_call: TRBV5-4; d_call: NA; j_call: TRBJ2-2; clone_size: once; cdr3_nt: TGTGCCAGCGGATCCTATGGGGGCGCGAACACCGGGGAGCTGTTTTTT; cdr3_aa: CASGSYGGANTGELFF
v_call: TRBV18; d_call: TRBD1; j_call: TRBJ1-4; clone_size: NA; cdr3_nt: TGTGCCAGCTCACCGAACCGGGACAGAGCAACTAATGAAAAACTGTTTTTT; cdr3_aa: CASSPNRDRATNEKLFF
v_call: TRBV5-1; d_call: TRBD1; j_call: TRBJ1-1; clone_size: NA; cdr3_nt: TGCGCCAGCAGCTTGGTGGCAGGGGGGACTGAAGCTTTCTTT; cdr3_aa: CASSLVAGGTEAFF
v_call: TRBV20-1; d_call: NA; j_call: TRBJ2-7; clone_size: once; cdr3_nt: TGCAGTGCCAGCTGGGGCTGGGCGCAGTACTTC; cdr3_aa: CSASWGWAQYF
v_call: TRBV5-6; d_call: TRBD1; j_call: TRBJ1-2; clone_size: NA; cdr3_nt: TGTGCCAGCAGCTTACCGGGACAGCCTATGAGGGACTATGGCTACACCTTC; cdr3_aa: CASSLPGQPMRDYGYTF
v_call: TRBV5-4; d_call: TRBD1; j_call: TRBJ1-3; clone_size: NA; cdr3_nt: TGTGCCAGCAGTACAGGGGGCATGAGAAACACCATATATTTT; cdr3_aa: CASSTGGMRNTIYF
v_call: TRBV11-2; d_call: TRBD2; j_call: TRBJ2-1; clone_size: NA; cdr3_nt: TGTGCCAGCAGTCTACTAGCGGGAGGGCCAGGTGAGCAGTTCTTC; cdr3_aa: CASSLLAGGPGEQFF
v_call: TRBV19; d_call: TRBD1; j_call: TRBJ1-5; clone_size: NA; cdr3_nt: TGTGCCAGTAGTATGGGCAGGGGGCTATATCAGCCCCAGCATTTT; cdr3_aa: CASSMGRGLYQPQHF
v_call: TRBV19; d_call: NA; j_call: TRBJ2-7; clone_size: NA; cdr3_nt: TGTGCCAGTAGAACGATACCACAGGCCGATGAGCAGTACTTC; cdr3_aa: CASRTIPQADEQYF
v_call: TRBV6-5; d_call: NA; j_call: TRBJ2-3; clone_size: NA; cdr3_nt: TGTGCCAGCAGTTACGGAGGGGGCGCAGATACGCAGTATTTT; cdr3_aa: CASSYGGGADTQYF
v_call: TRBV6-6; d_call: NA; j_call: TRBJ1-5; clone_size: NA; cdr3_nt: TGTGCCAGCAGTTACGAGGGGGGGCTCAATCAGCCCCAGCATTTT; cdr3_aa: CASSYEGGLNQPQHF
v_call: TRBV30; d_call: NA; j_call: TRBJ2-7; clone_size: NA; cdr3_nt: TGTGCCTGGAGTCTACCGGGTCCCAGGGGATACGAGCAGTACTTC; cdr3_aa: CAWSLPGPRGYEQYF
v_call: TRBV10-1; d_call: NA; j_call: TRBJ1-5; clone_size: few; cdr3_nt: TGCGCCAGCAGTGACGGGGGTAGCAATCAGCCCCAGCATTTT; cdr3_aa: CASSDGGSNQPQHF
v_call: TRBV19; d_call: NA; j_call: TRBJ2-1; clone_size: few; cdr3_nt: TGTGCCAGCAGCGGACCCGGGTCCTACAATGAGCAGTTCTTC; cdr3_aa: CASSGPGSYNEQFF
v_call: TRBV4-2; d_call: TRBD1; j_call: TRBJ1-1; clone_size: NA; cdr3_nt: TGTGCCAGCAGCCAAGGGGGACAGCAGAACACTGAAGCTTTCTTT; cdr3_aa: CASSQGGQQNTEAFF
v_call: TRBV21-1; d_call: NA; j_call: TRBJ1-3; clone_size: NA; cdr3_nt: TGTGCCAGCAGCCCCGGGACAGGCGACACTAAAACCTTTAACTCTGGAAACACCATATATTTT; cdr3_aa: CASSPGTGDTKTFNSGNTIYF
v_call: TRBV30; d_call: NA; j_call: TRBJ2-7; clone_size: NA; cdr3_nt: TGTGCCTGGAGGTCCTATCAAACCTACGAGCAGTACTTC; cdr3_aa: CAWRSYQTYEQYF
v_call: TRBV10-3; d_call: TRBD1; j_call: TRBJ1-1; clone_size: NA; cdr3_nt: TGTGCCACCACAGGGGACACTGAAGCTTTCTTT; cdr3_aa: CATTGDTEAFF
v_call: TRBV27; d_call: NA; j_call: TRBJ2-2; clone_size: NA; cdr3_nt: TGTGCCAGCAGTCCTTCGACTCTCACCGGGGAGCTGTTTTTT; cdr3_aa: CASSPSTLTGELFF
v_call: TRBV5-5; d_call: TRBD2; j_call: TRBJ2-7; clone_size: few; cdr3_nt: TGTGCCAGCAGCTTGGTGGCTAGCGGGAGTAAAGGCGAGCAGTACTTC; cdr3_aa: CASSLVASGSKGEQYF
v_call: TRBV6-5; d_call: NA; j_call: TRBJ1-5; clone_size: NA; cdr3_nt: TGTGCCAGCAGCACCTACAGGAATCAGCCCCAGCATTTT; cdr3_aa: CASSTYRNQPQHF
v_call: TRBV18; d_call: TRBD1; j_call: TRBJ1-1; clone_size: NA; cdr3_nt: TGTGCCAGCTCACGAACAGGGGAATCTGGCACTGAAGCTTTCTTT; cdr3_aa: CASSRTGESGTEAFF
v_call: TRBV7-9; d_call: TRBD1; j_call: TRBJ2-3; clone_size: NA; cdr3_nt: TGTGCCAGCAGCGCCCGAACAGGGGCAGATACGCAGTATTTT; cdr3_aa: CASSARTGADTQYF
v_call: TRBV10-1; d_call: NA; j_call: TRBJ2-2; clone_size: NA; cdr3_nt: TGCGCCAGCAGCTCCGGGACTTCGAACACCGGGGAGCTGTTTTTT; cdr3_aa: CASSSGTSNTGELFF